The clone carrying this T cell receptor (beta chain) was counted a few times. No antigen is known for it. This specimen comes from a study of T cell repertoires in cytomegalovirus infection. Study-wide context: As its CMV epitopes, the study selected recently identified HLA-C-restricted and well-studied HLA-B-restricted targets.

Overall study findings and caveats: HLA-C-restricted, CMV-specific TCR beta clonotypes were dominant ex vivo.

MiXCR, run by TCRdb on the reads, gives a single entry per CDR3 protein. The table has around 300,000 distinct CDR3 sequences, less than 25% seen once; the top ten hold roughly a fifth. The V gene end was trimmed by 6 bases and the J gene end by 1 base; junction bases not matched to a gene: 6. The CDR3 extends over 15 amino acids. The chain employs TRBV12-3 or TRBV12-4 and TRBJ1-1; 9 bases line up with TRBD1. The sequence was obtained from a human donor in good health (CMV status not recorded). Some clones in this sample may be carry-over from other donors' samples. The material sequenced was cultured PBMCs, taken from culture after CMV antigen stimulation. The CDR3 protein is CASSRSGQGNTEAFF. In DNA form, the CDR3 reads TGTGCCAGCAGCCGATCGGGACAGGGGAACACTGAAGCTTTCTTT.